A selection of T cell receptor beta chains follows, all from one sample in a study of T cell changes during pregnancy in multiple sclerosis. Data came from immunoSEQ multiplex PCR; TCRdb stores just in-frame clones and leaves some out. The sample holds about 38,000 clones, 85% to 95% seen once. This sample comprised CD4+ T cells from peripheral blood mononuclear cells, obtained after pregnancy. These receptors were taken from a female donor in good health, enrolled as a control in a pregnancy study. The CDR3 runs from the conserved cysteine through the conserved F or W. A D gene is named only where the DNA matches it firmly. Where a row states a size, it is once, few, many or the class of an expanded clone; other rows omit it.

V gene,D gene,clone size,J gene,CDR3 DNA,CDR3 protein
TRBV27,-,-,TRBJ1-5,TGTGCCAGCAGTTTGGGGCGACAGAGCAATCAGCCCCAGCATTTT,CASSLGRQSNQPQHF
TRBV10-2,TRBD1,-,TRBJ1-2,TGCGCCAGCAGTAAGGACAGGGCCTATGGCTACACCTTC,CASSKDRAYGYTF
TRBV30,-,-,TRBJ1-6,TGTGCCTGGGGGCCAGGGGATTCACCCCTCCACTTT,CAWGPGDSPLHF
TRBV2,-,-,TRBJ2-2,TGTGCCAGCACAAAGGAGATGAACACCGGGGAGCTGTTTTTT,CASTKEMNTGELFF
TRBV9,TRBD1,once,TRBJ2-1,TGTGCCAGCAGCGCTGGTCGGGGACAGGGGGCGATGAGAATTTACAATGAGCAGTTCTTC,CASSAGRGQGAMRIYNEQFF
TRBV18,TRBD1,once,TRBJ1-1,TGTGCCAGCTCACCGGACCAGGGGGCTGAAGCTTTCTTT,CASSPDQGAEAFF
TRBV18,TRBD1,-,TRBJ2-1,TGTGCCAGCTCACGCGGACAGGTGGGGAATGAGCAGTTCTTC,CASSRGQVGNEQFF
TRBV18,-,-,TRBJ2-7,TGTGCCAGCTCACCACGACAGTCCCACGAGCAGTACTTC,CASSPRQSHEQYF
TRBV19,-,-,TRBJ2-7,TGTGCCAGTAGTTGGCAGGTCTCCTACGAGCAGTACTTC,CASSWQVSYEQYF
TRBV5-5,-,-,TRBJ1-1,TGTGCCAGCAGCAATAAGGGACAAGACCAAAAAGCTTTCTTT,CASSNKGQDQKAFF
TRBV5-4,-,-,TRBJ1-2,TGTGCCAGCAGCTCCTCTGCGGACTCCTATGGCTACACCTTC,CASSSSADSYGYTF
TRBV10-3,TRBD2,-,TRBJ2-7,TGTGCCATCAGTGCGGCTAGCGGGGGCCAATCCTACGAGCAGTACTTC,CAISAASGGQSYEQYF
TRBV6-6,-,-,TRBJ2-2,TGTGCCAGCAGCCCAGTTCGGGCGAACACCGGGGAGCTGTTTTTT,CASSPVRANTGELFF
TRBV7-2,TRBD2,-,TRBJ2-7,TGTGCCAGCAGCCGAACTAGCGGGCCCTCCTACGAGCAGTACTTC,CASSRTSGPSYEQYF
TRBV29-1,-,-,TRBJ1-1,TGCAGCGTGGGACAAGGCGCTGAAGCTTTCTTT,CSVGQGAEAFF
TRBV28,-,-,TRBJ1-5,TGTGCCAGCAGTCGGAAGAGAGGCACTCAGCCCCAGCATTTT,CASSRKRGTQPQHF
TRBV9,TRBD1,few,TRBJ1-6,TGTGCCAGCAGCGTAGGGGCAGGGGGAGACTCACCCCTCCACTTT,CASSVGAGGDSPLHF
TRBV23-1,TRBD1,-,TRBJ1-5,TGCGCCAGCAGATGGACAGGGTTTGGACAGCCCCAGCATTTT,CASRWTGFGQPQHF
TRBV18,TRBD2,once,TRBJ2-3,TGTGCCAGCGCCTGGACTAGCGGCGCCGCCGGCACAGATACGCAGTATTTT,CASAWTSGAAGTDTQYF
TRBV5-4,TRBD2,-,TRBJ2-5,TGTGCCAGCAGCTTGGGAGCTAGCGGGGGTTTTGAGACCCAGTACTTC,CASSLGASGGFETQYF
TRBV6-4,-,-,TRBJ2-7,TGTGCCAGCAGTTCTCCCATGCAGGGACAAAGGGACGAGCAGTACTTC,CASSSPMQGQRDEQYF
TRBV12-1,-,-,TRBJ1-4,TGTGCCAGCAGCTTCAGGGGGCGCAAAGAAAAACTGTTTTTT,CASSFRGRKEKLFF
TRBV27,TRBD1,-,TRBJ2-7,TGTGCCAGCAGTGGGTGGGACAGGGGCTACGAGCAGTACTTC,CASSGWDRGYEQYF
TRBV6-1,TRBD1,-,TRBJ1-2,TGTGCCAGCAGTGATAAGGGACAGTCCGGCTACACCTTC,CASSDKGQSGYTF
TRBV4-2,-,-,TRBJ2-1,TGTGCCAGCAGCCAGGGCGGACAGTACAATGAGCAGTTCTTC,CASSQGGQYNEQFF
TRBV11-2,-,once,TRBJ1-3,TGTGCCAGCAGCCCCGGACAGTTTAACTCTGGAAACACCATATATTTT,CASSPGQFNSGNTIYF
TRBV12-5,-,-,TRBJ1-6,TGTGCTAGTGGTTTGGGTTCGAATTCACCCCTCCACTTT,CASGLGSNSPLHF
TRBV5-6,TRBD2,once,TRBJ2-5,TGTGCCAGCAGCCCCGGGGGGGCCCAAGAGACCCAGTACTTC,CASSPGGAQETQYF
TRBV5-5,TRBD2,-,TRBJ2-7,TGTGCCAGCAGCTTGGTAGCGGGGGGATCCTACGAGCAGTACTTC,CASSLVAGGSYEQYF
TRBV5-4,TRBD2,-,TRBJ2-1,TGTGCCAGCAGCCGGGGACTAGCGGGGGGGCCGAATGAGCAGTTCTTC,CASSRGLAGGPNEQFF
TRBV19,-,-,TRBJ1-1,TGTGCCAGTAGTCCACGCGTGGGGGCTTTAAACACTGAAGCTTTCTTT,CASSPRVGALNTEAFF
TRBV5-1,TRBD1,-,TRBJ2-7,TGCGCCAGCAGCCCCAGGGACAGCCGTACCTACGAGCAGTACTTC,CASSPRDSRTYEQYF
TRBV5-6,TRBD2,-,TRBJ2-5,TGTGCCAGCAGCTCGCGACTAGCGGGCTACCAAGAGACCCAGTACTTC,CASSSRLAGYQETQYF
TRBV4-1,TRBD1,-,TRBJ1-4,TGCGCCAGCAGCTCCACCGGGACAGGGGCGCCTAATGAAAAACTGTTTTTT,CASSSTGTGAPNEKLFF
TRBV7-2,TRBD1,-,TRBJ2-7,TGTGCCAGCAGCTTAGGGGGACAGGGAGAGCAGTACTTC,CASSLGGQGEQYF
TRBV29-1,TRBD1,-,TRBJ1-2,TGCAGCGTGCAGACAGGGGGCGGTGGCTACACCTTC,CSVQTGGGGYTF
TRBV12-5,TRBD1,-,TRBJ2-7,TGTGCTAGTGGTTGGAGGAGGGACAGGGGAATCTACGAGCAGTACTTC,CASGWRRDRGIYEQYF
TRBV15,TRBD1,-,TRBJ1-5,TGTGCCACCAGCAGAGAAACAGGGGGCTTTAGCAATCAGCCCCAGCATTTT,CATSRETGGFSNQPQHF
TRBV30,-,-,TRBJ2-1,TGTGCCTGGGCCGGAAGCGGTTACAATGAGCAGTTCTTC,CAWAGSGYNEQFF
TRBV27,TRBD1,-,TRBJ1-5,TGTGCCAGCAGACGAAGACAGGGCAACAATCAGCCCCAGCATTTT,CASRRRQGNNQPQHF
TRBV5-4,TRBD1,-,TRBJ2-7,TGTGCCAGCAGCTTGGGCAGGGGGCTGACCGAGCAGTACTTC,CASSLGRGLTEQYF
TRBV25-1,TRBD2,-,TRBJ2-3,TGTGCCAGCGTTTCGGCTCGTAGGGCGGGAGGGACTACAGATACGCAGTATTTT,CASVSARRAGGTTDTQYF
TRBV7-8,-,-,TRBJ1-6,TGTGCCAGCAGCTTAGCGGGACAACTTAATTCACCCCTCCACTTT,CASSLAGQLNSPLHF
TRBV5-1,-,once,TRBJ1-1,TGCGCCAGCAGCGTTGGCCGGGGAAATACTGAAGCTTTCTTT,CASSVGRGNTEAFF
TRBV11-2,-,-,TRBJ2-1,TGTGCCAGCAGCTTAGTGGGCGGGGGCCCTTACAATGAGCAGTTCTTC,CASSLVGGGPYNEQFF
TRBV29-1,TRBD2,-,TRBJ2-1,TGCAGCGTCCCCGGGACTAGAAACAATGAGCAGTTCTTC,CSVPGTRNNEQFF